Below, 17 T cell receptor beta chains from the same sample are listed, as sequenced in a study of blood T cell repertoires in COVID-19. TCRdb keeps only in-frame clones here, not all; method: immunoSEQ multiplex PCR. The sample holds 65,000 to 85,000 clones; 60% to 85% are singletons and the top ten take about 16%. Sequencing was done on a sample of peripheral blood. These receptors came from a human donor in a cohort sampled during active COVID-19.

CDR3 in amino acids: CASSPGTSGGAVQFF. The CDR3 DNA sequence: TGTGCCAGCAGCCCCGGGACTAGCGGGGGGGCAGTGCAGTTCTTC. J is TRBJ2-1 and V is TRBV2; TRBD2 aligns across 16 bases. Looked up from germline, CDR1 is SNHLY and CDR2 is FYNNEI. V lost 6 bases, J lost 12 bases, and 8 bases stayed unmatched. The CDR3 covers 15 residues.

This rearrangement joins TRBV19 to TRBJ1-5; a weak D match, TRBD1 (5 bases). CDR1 LNHDA and CDR2 SQIVND come from the germline V gene (reference sequence). V lost 3 bases, J lost 10 bases, and 7 bases lay in between. This CDR3 region has 11 residues. The CDR3 loop reads CASSMGGPQHF. CDR3 nucleotides: TGTGCCAGTAGTATGGGGGGACCCCAGCATTTT.

This clone was recorded only once. The gene calls are TRBV18 and TRBJ2-5; 7 positions agree with TRBD2. The J segment lost 5 bases and the V segment lost 6 bases, leaving 9 bases of the junction unmatched. The germline CDR1 and CDR2 sequences are KGHSH and LQKENI. The CDR3 has 14 residues. CDR3 region: CASSPLAVGETQYF. For the CDR3, the DNA is TGTGCCAGCTCGCCCCTAGCGGTGGGCGAGACCCAGTACTTC.

This clone came up a few times. The J gene is TRBJ1-1, the V gene TRBV11-2; TRBD1 might be the D (5 bases). Germline values: CDR1 SGHAT, CDR2 FQNNGV. The CDR3 runs 19 residues. The ends were cut back, 0 bases at V and 4 bases at J, with 24 bases in the middle. The CDR3 sequence is CASSLDRPGTFRRGTEAFF. CDR3 DNA: TGTGCCAGCAGCTTAGATAGGCCTGGGACCTTCCGGAGGGGCACTGAAGCTTTCTTT.

The chain couples TRBV6-6 to TRBJ2-7; D is unclear. This CDR3 spans 16 amino acids. Trimming left V 0 bases short and J 3 bases short, with 15 bases between. Germline V gene lookup returns CDR1 MNHNY and CDR2 SVGAGI (reference sequence). CDR3 in amino acids: CASSYSRQSPLYEQYF. The CDR3 nucleotides read TGTGCCAGCAGTTACTCGAGGCAGTCTCCGCTCTACGAGCAGTACTTC.

The chain recombines TRBV6-2 or TRBV6-3 with TRBJ2-1; TRBD2 matches 7 bases. The germline gives CDR1 MNHEY, CDR2 SVGEGT. This CDR3 comprises 15 residues. V trimming: 2 bases; J trimming: 5 bases; junction bases outside the gene matches: 6. The CDR3 DNA follows: TGTGCCAGCAGTTACGGGCGGGAGCGGGACAATGAGCAGTTCTTC. Translating gives CASSYGRERDNEQFF.

V gene TRBV7-9 combines with J gene TRBJ1-1; 8 positions agree with TRBD1. V shed 1 base and J 6 bases; nucleotides not matched to a gene: 7. This CDR3 contains 15 residues. Germline CDR1 SEHNR, CDR2 FQNEAQ (reference sequence). CDR3 sequence: CASSLGDRPKAEAFF. The CDR3 DNA is TGTGCCAGCAGCTTAGGGGACAGGCCCAAGGCTGAAGCTTTCTTT. Full variable domain (remainder filled in from reference TRBV7-9 and TRBJ1-1): DTGVSQNPRHKITKRGQNVTFRCDPISEHNRLYWYRQTLGQGPEFLTYFQNEAQLEKSRLLSDRFSAERPKGSFSTLEIQRTEQGDSAMYLCASSLGDRPKAEAFFGQGTRLTVV.

CDR3 nucleotide sequence: TGCGCCAGCAGCCCCCCGTCCTGGGGAGATGAAAAACTGTTTTTT. Its translation: CASSPPSWGDEKLFF. This chain connects TRBV4-1 to TRBJ1-4; D is uncertain. The germline V gene encodes CDR1 MGHRA and CDR2 YSYEKL. Deletions cut 4 bases from V and 6 bases from J, with 15 bases between. This CDR3 contains 15 residues.

DNA for the CDR3: TGTGCCAGCAGAGGGACAGGCATGTCTGGGGCCAACGTCCTGACTTTC. Translated: CASRGTGMSGANVLTF. The chain carries TRBV27 and TRBJ2-6, with 8 bases that match TRBD1. Germline V gene data show CDR1 as MNHEY and CDR2 as SMNVEV (reference sequence). V trimming: 6 bases; J trimming: 1 base; junction bases outside the gene matches: 5. CDR3 length equals 16 residues.

The chain combines TRBV15 with TRBJ1-5; tentatively, D is TRBD1 (5 bases). CDR1 is LNHNV and CDR2 is YYDKDF in the germline V gene (reference sequence). CDR3 length: 20 residues. Trimming cost V 0 bases and J 0 bases, with 21 bases left between them. CDR3 nucleotide sequence: TGTGCCACCAGCAGAGATCAATGGGCTGCGGGGGTCTCTAGCAATCAGCCCCAGCATTTT. This encodes CATSRDQWAAGVSSNQPQHF.

This chain uses TRBV7-9 with TRBJ1-1; D gene uncertain. V lost 1 base, J lost 10 bases, and 10 bases lay in between. The CDR3 has 12 amino acids. Germline CDR1 is SEHNR and CDR2 is FQNEAQ (reference sequence). The DNA of the CDR3 is TGTGCCAGCAGCTTAGGGGAGTTCGGAGCTTTCTTT. It specifies CASSLGEFGAFF.

Only one count was recorded for this clone. The DNA for the CDR3 is TGTGCCAGCAGTTCACCCAGGGAGGGAATAAATGAGCAGTTCTTC. Encoded protein: CASSSPREGINEQFF. The chain employs TRBV6-5 and TRBJ2-1; 7 bases are a match to TRBD2. Germline CDR1 is MNHEY and CDR2 is SVGAGI. This CDR3 is 15 amino acids long. Unmatched junction bases numbered 10, after V lost 4 bases and J lost 7 bases.

This clone has only one observation. J is TRBJ1-2 and V is TRBV24-1; D gene uncertain. In germline, CDR1 is KGHDR, CDR2 SFDVKD. This CDR3 has 13 residues. Between the trimmed V and J ends, which lost 0 bases and 6 bases, there was a span of 7 bases. CDR3 bases: TGTGCCACCAGTGATTTGAACCAGAATGGCTACACCTTC. Protein: CATSDLNQNGYTF.

J is TRBJ2-3 and V is TRBV7-9; 9 bases are a match to TRBD1. Germline V gene lookup returns CDR1 SEHNR and CDR2 FQNEAQ (reference sequence). This CDR3 is 14 amino acids long. V dropped 11 bases and J dropped 4; count of bases not matched to a gene: 10. The CDR3 nucleotides read TGTGCCCGACGACAGGGGGAGGGAGCAGATACGCAGTATTTT. The encoded protein is CARRQGEGADTQYF.

The chain couples TRBV29-1 to TRBJ1-2; D ambiguous. The CDR3 covers 12 residues. The V end lost 4 bases, the J end lost 6 bases, and 12 bases lay between the germline ends. Germline V gene lookup returns CDR1 SQVTM and CDR2 ANQGSEA. CDR3 amino acids: CSVGAERNGYTF. The CDR3 DNA follows: TGCAGCGTTGGGGCAGAACGGAATGGCTACACCTTC.

The genes are TRBV11-2 and TRBJ1-3; D is perhaps TRBD1 (6 bases). This CDR3 region has 16 residues. Germline assignment: CDR1 SGHAT and CDR2 FQNNGV. V was trimmed by 0 bases and J by 0 bases, leaving 9 bases between them. The CDR3 reads CASSLDARGSGNTIYF. The CDR3 DNA reads TGTGCCAGCAGCTTAGACGCCAGGGGCTCTGGAAACACCATATATTTT.

This sequence joins TRBV7-9 and TRBJ2-7; the D gene is possibly TRBD1 (5 bases). CDR1 is SEHNR, CDR2 FQNEAQ, per germline (reference sequence). This CDR3 comprises 14 residues. Trimming cost V 5 bases and J 0 bases, with 11 bases left between them. As DNA, the CDR3 is TGTGCCAGCAGCATGGACACCTCCTCCTACGAGCAGTACGTC. Translating it yields CASSMDTSSYEQYV.